This TCR beta chain was sequenced during a study of T cell changes during pregnancy in multiple sclerosis. The CDR3 runs 14 residues. Trimming removed 10 bases from V and 4 bases from J; junction bases left unmatched: 10. Germline V lookup: CDR1 MNHEY, CDR2 SVGAGI. Clones were sequenced by immunoSEQ multiplex PCR, and TCRdb holds only the in-frame ones, with some missing. Of about 70,000 clones listed, 91% were seen once; the top ten hold about 2.1%. This chain links TRBV6-5 with TRBJ2-7; 10 nucleotides agree with TRBD1. The starting material was peripheral blood, obtained in the first trimester of pregnancy. The sequence derives from a female donor with multiple sclerosis, enrolled in a pregnancy study. The CDR3 protein is CATQKGQGWYEQYF. The CDR3 coding sequence is TGTGCCACCCAAAAGGGACAGGGGTGGTACGAGCAGTACTTC.